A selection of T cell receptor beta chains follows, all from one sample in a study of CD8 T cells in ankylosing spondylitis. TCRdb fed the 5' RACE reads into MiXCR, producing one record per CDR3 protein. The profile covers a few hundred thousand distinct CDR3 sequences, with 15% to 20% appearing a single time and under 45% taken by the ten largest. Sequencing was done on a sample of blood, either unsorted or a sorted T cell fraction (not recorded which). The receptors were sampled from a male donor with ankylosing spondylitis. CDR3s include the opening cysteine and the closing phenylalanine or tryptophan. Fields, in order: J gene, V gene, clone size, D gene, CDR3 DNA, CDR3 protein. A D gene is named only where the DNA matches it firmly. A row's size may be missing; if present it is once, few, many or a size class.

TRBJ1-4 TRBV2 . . TGTGCCAGCAGTCCAATCTATGACGGAACGAAAACTAATGAAAAACTGTTTTTT CASSPIYDGTKTNEKLFF
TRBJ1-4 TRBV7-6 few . TGTGCCAGCAGCTTAGCCGCAGCGGGGGGTAATGAAAAACTGTTTTTT CASSLAAAGGNEKLFF
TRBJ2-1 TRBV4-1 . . TGCGCCAGCAGCCAAGAAGGGTACTCCCATGAGCAGTTCTTC CASSQEGYSHEQFF
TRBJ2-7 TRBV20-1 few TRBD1 TGCAGTGCTAGAACCCGGACAGGCCCGGAGAGGCCCTTCGAGCAGTACTTC CSARTRTGPERPFEQYF
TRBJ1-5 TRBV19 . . TGTGCCAGTAGTGCGATGATTAGCAATCAGCCCCAGCATTTT CASSAMISNQPQHF
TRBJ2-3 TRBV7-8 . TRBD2 TGTGCCAGCAGCATTTTACTAGCGGGAGAATTGGGAGATACGCAGTATTTT CASSILLAGELGDTQYF
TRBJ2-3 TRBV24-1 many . TGTGCCACCAGTGACCCCCAGGGGGGCACGCAGTATTTT CATSDPQGGTQYF
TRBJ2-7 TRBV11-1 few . TGTGCCAGCAGCTTCAGAAAACACGGGGCCGAGTCGGATTACGAGCAGTACTTC CASSFRKHGAESDYEQYF
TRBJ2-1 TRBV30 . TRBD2 TGTGCCTGGATTACAGCGGGGTTATACAATGAGCAGTTCTTC CAWITAGLYNEQFF
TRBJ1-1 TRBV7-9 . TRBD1 TGTGCCAGCAGCCTTCGGAGAGGGGGCGCCGACACTGAAGCTTTCTTT CASSLRRGGADTEAFF
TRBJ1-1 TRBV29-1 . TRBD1 TGCAGCGGCAGACAGGGGACTGAAGCTTTCTTT CSGRQGTEAFF
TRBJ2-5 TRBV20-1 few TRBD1 TGCAGTGCTAGACCAACAGGGGTGGAGACCCAGTACTTC CSARPTGVETQYF
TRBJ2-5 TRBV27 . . TGTGCCAGCAGTTCCGGGATGGGTAGGTTAGGGCAAGAGACCCAGTACTTC CASSSGMGRLGQETQYF
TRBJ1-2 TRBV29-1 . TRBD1 TGCAGCGTTCGGGACAGGGGATTCGATGGCTACACCTTC CSVRDRGFDGYTF
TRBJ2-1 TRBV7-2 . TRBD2 TGTGCCAACCGACTAGCGGGATACAATGAGCAGTTCTTC CANRLAGYNEQFF
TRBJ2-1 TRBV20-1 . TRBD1 TGCAGTGCTAACCCCCTACAGGGGGTCTCGGCCCATGAGCAGTTCTTC CSANPLQGVSAHEQFF
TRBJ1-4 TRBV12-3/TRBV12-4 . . TGTGCCAGCAGTACACAAAGGACAGCAACTAATGAAAAACTGTTTTTT CASSTQRTATNEKLFF
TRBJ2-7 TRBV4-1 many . TGCGCCAGCAGCCTAGGGCAGGGGCTGACCTACGAGCAGTACTTC CASSLGQGLTYEQYF
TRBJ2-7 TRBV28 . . TGTGCCAGCAGCCAGGACAGCACTTACTCCTACGAGCAGTACTTC CASSQDSTYSYEQYF
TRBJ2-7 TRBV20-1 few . TGCAGTGCTAGCGGGTACTTACCCTACGAGCAGTACTTC CSASGYLPYEQYF
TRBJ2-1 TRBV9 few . TGTGCCAGCAGCGTAGGAGGGGGAGGTTGGGGGTACAATGAGCAGTTCTTC CASSVGGGGWGYNEQFF
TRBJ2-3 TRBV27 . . TGTGCCAGCAATGGTTTCCAGGCCGCAGATACGCAGTATTTT CASNGFQAADTQYF
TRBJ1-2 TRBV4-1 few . TGCGCCAGCAGCCAAGTAGACAGCAACTATGGCTACACCTTC CASSQVDSNYGYTF
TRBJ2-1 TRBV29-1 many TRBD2 TGCAGCGTTGATGGGGACTATACCTCCTACAATGAGCAGTTCTTC CSVDGDYTSYNEQFF
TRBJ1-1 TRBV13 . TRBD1 TGTGCCAGCAGCTACCCCTCAGGGGGCGGATCCACTGAAGCTTTCTTT CASSYPSGGGSTEAFF
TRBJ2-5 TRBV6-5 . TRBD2 TGTGCCAGCAGTTACTCGGGCCCCGGGGGGGGAGAGACCCAGTACTTC CASSYSGPGGGETQYF
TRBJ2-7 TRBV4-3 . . TGCGCCAGCAGCCAAGATTACCATTTGGAGCAGTACTTC CASSQDYHLEQYF
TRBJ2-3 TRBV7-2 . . TGTGCCAGCAGCTACACAGGGTTGAACACAGATACGCAGTATTTT CASSYTGLNTDTQYF
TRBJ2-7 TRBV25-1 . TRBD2 TGTGCCAGCAGCTCTAGCGGAGACTACGAGCAGTACTTC CASSSSGDYEQYF
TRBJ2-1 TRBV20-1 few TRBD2 TGCAGTGCTCGCCGGTTAGCGGGAGGGCCGGGAGAGTACAATGAGCAGTTCTTC CSARRLAGGPGEYNEQFF